This entry lists 9 T cell receptor beta chains sequenced from one sample in a study of blood T cell repertoires in COVID-19. Assay: immunoSEQ multiplex PCR; the TCRdb copy retains only in-frame clones and omits some. Among over 90,000 clones listed, over 70% were seen once. The sample was peripheral blood. The origin of the receptors is a man in his sixties with acute or convalescent COVID-19.

The J gene is TRBJ2-7, the V gene TRBV27; TRBD2 is a possible D gene (5 bases). CDR3 length equals 16 residues. Germline CDR1 and CDR2: MNHEY and SMNVEV (reference sequence). Trimming removed 0 bases from V and 1 base from J, with 13 bases in between. The CDR3 loop is CASSLSLSSRSYEQYF. In DNA form, the CDR3 reads TGTGCCAGCAGTTTATCTCTGTCTAGCCGATCCTACGAGCAGTACTTC.

The chain is built from TRBV30 and TRBJ2-5, with 9 bases fitting TRBD1. The V segment lost 5 bases and the J segment 5 bases; nucleotides outside the gene matches: 6. Germline V gene lookup returns CDR1 GTSNPN and CDR2 SVGIG (reference sequence). CDR3 length: 13 amino acids. The CDR3 nucleotides read TGTGCCTGGGGACAGGGGAGCCGGGAGACCCAGTACTTC. It specifies CAWGQGSRETQYF.

In this sample, this clone turned up many times. The rearrangement joins TRBV3-1 (or the pseudogene TRBV3-2) to TRBJ1-2, with D hard to call. CDR1 and CDR2 (germline): LGHDT, YNNKEL (reference sequence). The CDR3 runs to 15 residues. Trimming pared 0 bases from V and 4 bases from J, leaving 12 bases between. The CDR3 DNA sequence: TGTGCCAGCAGCCAAGATGGAGGTCGAAGCTATGGCTACACCTTC. This translates into CASSQDGGRSYGYTF.

The chain combines TRBV25-1 with TRBJ1-1; D gene unclear. Germline V gene lookup returns CDR1 MGHDK and CDR2 SYGVNS. The CDR3 loop spans 11 amino acids. Trimming pared 4 bases from V and 7 bases from J, leaving 7 bases between. CDR3 bases: TGTGCCAGCAGTGGCGCTCGTGAAGCTTTCTTT. Translating it yields CASSGAREAFF.

This clone is a singleton in its sample. V gene TRBV6-2 or TRBV6-3 combines with J gene TRBJ2-1, with D perhaps TRBD1 (5 bases). The germline V gene has CDR1 MNHEY and CDR2 SVGEGT. The V gene lost 1 base and the J gene lost 9 bases, with 10 bases spanning the gap. This CDR3 is built from 13 residues. CDR3 sequence: CASSYLGAGEQFF. DNA for the CDR3: TGTGCCAGCAGTTACTTAGGGGCCGGTGAGCAGTTCTTC.

J is TRBJ2-7 and V is TRBV19, with 8 bases that match TRBD2. Germline loops: CDR1 LNHDA, CDR2 SQIVND (reference sequence). This CDR3 region has 14 residues. Trimming removed 4 bases from V and 3 bases from J; junction bases left unmatched: 5. Here the CDR3 reads CASSTGLGLYEQYF. The CDR3 DNA sequence: TGTGCCAGTAGTACGGGACTAGGCCTCTACGAGCAGTACTTC. The whole variable domain, remainder taken from reference TRBV19 and TRBJ2-7, is DGGITQSPKYLFRKEGQNVTLSCEQNLNHDAMYWYRQDPGQGLRLIYYSQIVNDFQKGDIAEGYSVSREKKESFPLTVTSAQKNPTAFYLCASSTGLGLYEQYFGPGTRLTVT.

The V call is TRBV7-6, the J call TRBJ2-2, with 10 bases fitting TRBD1. J was trimmed by 6 bases and V by 2 bases; bases with no gene match: 6. The CDR3 runs 16 residues. Per the germline V gene, CDR1 is SGHVS and CDR2 is FNYEAQ. The CDR3 DNA reads as TGTGCCAGCAGCTTATGGACAGGGGGGTTCCCCGGGGAGCTGTTTTTT. Amino acids: CASSLWTGGFPGELFF. The full variable domain, rest sourced from reference TRBV7-6 and TRBJ2-2, is GAGVSQSPRYKVTKRGQDVALRCDPISGHVSLYWYRQALGQGPEFLTYFNYEAQQDKSGLPNDRFSAERPEGSISTLTIQRTEQRDSAMYRCASSLWTGGFPGELFFGEGSRLTVL.

This clone came up once. V is TRBV6-6 and J is TRBJ1-2; D uncertain. This CDR3 comprises 15 residues. Deletions cut 10 bases from V and 8 bases from J, with 26 bases between. Germline V gene data show CDR1 as MNHNY and CDR2 as SVGAGI (reference sequence). The CDR3 bases are TGTGCCAACTCCGCCCTTTCGGGGTCCCTGGGAGGCTACACCTTC. Amino acids: CANSALSGSLGGYTF.

V usage is TRBV6-6 and J usage is TRBJ1-2, with D perhaps matching TRBD1 (6 bases). Germline-derived CDR1 and CDR2 are MNHNY and SVGAGI (reference sequence). This CDR3 has 15 amino acids. The V gene lost 5 bases and the J gene lost 4 bases, with 17 bases spanning the gap. The DNA of the CDR3 is TGTGCCAGCAGTCAAGGACAGTCCTCAGCCTATGGCTACACCTTC. As protein: CASSQGQSSAYGYTF.